A single TCR beta chain is shown here with its context. The sample originates from a study of CD8+ T cells in alopecia areata. Overall study: The drug, oral tofacitinib, was given to treated patients at 5 to 10 mg twice daily. Treatment ran 6 to 18 months, with 6 months of follow-up afterward. Affected scalp percentage determined the severity score of treated patients.

It was cDNA, reverse transcribed from extracted RNA, that served as the sequencing template. Sequencing was performed with immunoSEQ multiplex PCR; in TCRdb, only in-frame clones are kept and a portion is missing. The sample records 210,000 or so clones, under 70% being singletons. Germline assignment: CDR1 GTSNPN and CDR2 SVGIG (reference sequence). The CDR3 sequence is 13 residues long. V shed 4 bases and J 6 bases; nucleotides not matched to a gene: 7. Sample treatment: oral pan-JAK inhibitor, 5-10 mg twice daily. It was from PBMCs that CD4+ and CD8+ T cells were sorted. The chain employs TRBV30 and TRBJ1-2; 8 positions agree with TRBD1. The sequencing used CD4+ T cells sorted from blood, collected at week 44, from a patient treated with tofacitinib. The clonotype comes from a human donor with alopecia areata. CDR3 bases: TGTGCCTGGATCCCGACAGGGGCCCATGGCTACACCTTC. It specifies CAWIPTGAHGYTF.